Listed below are T cell receptor beta chains from one sample, sequenced in a study of blood T cells in healthy people across ages. TCRdb reprocessed the 5' RACE reads with MiXCR, giving one entry per CDR3 protein. There are roughly 1.7 million distinct CDR3 sequences in the sample; approximately 32% occur only once, and over 9% lies in the top ten. Sequencing used blood. The receptors here all came from a woman in her 30s in good health. Both conserved end residues are part of each CDR3. A D gene is named only where the DNA matches it firmly. Not every row has a clone size; where given, it reads once, few, many or a size class.

j_gene	len	v_gene	d_gene	abundance	CDR3nt	CDR3aa
TRBJ1-2	15	TRBV2	TRBD1	.	TGTGCCAGCAGTCGTTTCGGACAGGGGACCTATGACTACACCTTC	CASSRFGQGTYDYTF
TRBJ2-1	15	TRBV5-1	.	.	TGCGCCAGCAGCTTGGCGGCCAGGGCTGGAGATGAGCAGTTCTTC	CASSLAARAGDEQFF
TRBJ2-5	14	TRBV10-2	TRBD1	few	TGCGCCAGCAGTGAAAACAGGGGAAGAGAGACCCAGTACTTC	CASSENRGRETQYF
TRBJ2-2	15	TRBV5-1	.	.	TGCGCCAGCAGCGGCTCGGGCGGGGTCATCGGGGAGCTGTTTTTT	CASSGSGGVIGELFF
TRBJ2-6	14	TRBV11-2	.	.	TGTGCCAGCCCCTTTAGTCCCGGGGCCAACGTCCTGACTTTC	CASPFSPGANVLTF
TRBJ2-1	18	TRBV5-1	TRBD2	.	TGCGCCAGCAGCTTGGGATTAAAGGGACTAGCGATATACAATGAGCAGTTCTTC	CASSLGLKGLAIYNEQFF
TRBJ2-1	12	TRBV20-1	.	.	TGCAGTGCTAGTACCGACGGCGATGAGCAGTTCTTC	CSASTDGDEQFF
TRBJ1-2	12	TRBV10-3	.	.	TGTGCCATCAGTGAGAGGGAGTATGGCTACACCTTC	CAISEREYGYTF
TRBJ2-5	16	TRBV15	TRBD2	.	TGTGCCACCAGCAGAGCTTATCGGACTAGATCGGAGACCCAGTACTTC	CATSRAYRTRSETQYF
TRBJ2-3	15	TRBV30	TRBD1	.	TGTGCCTGGAGCCCCGGGACAGGGCGAACAGATACGCAGTATTTT	CAWSPGTGRTDTQYF
TRBJ1-4	13	TRBV5-6	.	.	TGTGCCAGCAGCCTGCAGAGGAACGAAAAACTGTTTTTT	CASSLQRNEKLFF
TRBJ1-4	14	TRBV24-1	.	.	TGTGCCACCAGTGATTACAGCCTTAATGAAAAACTGTTTTTT	CATSDYSLNEKLFF
TRBJ2-7	16	TRBV7-8	.	.	TGTGCCAGCAGCTTAGGTTGGGCGGCCTCTTCCTACGAGCAGTACTTC	CASSLGWAASSYEQYF
TRBJ1-2	15	TRBV6-2/TRBV6-3	.	.	TGTGCCAGCAGTTACTTACCGGGGGGAGACTATGGCTACACCTTC	CASSYLPGGDYGYTF
TRBJ2-5	13	TRBV18	.	few	TGTGCCAGCACCTCCGGGGTCCAAGAGACCCAGTACTTC	CASTSGVQETQYF
TRBJ2-3	17	TRBV5-1	.	.	TGCGCCAGCAGCCACGTCCCACAGGGATCATTCACAGATACGCAGTATTTT	CASSHVPQGSFTDTQYF
TRBJ2-7	15	TRBV7-2	TRBD2	many	TGTGCCAGCAGCTTCACTAGCGGGGGGGCAAACGAGCAGTACTTC	CASSFTSGGANEQYF
TRBJ1-2	15	TRBV27	TRBD1	many	TGTGCCAGCAGAAGCGGGACAGGGGGTTACTATGGCTACACCTTC	CASRSGTGGYYGYTF
TRBJ2-2	16	TRBV12-3/TRBV12-4	.	.	TGCGCCAGCAGTTCCTTCAGGCCGACGAACACCGGGGAGCTGTTTTTT	CASSSFRPTNTGELFF
TRBJ2-2	13	TRBV6-4	.	few	TGTGCCAGCAGAGCGGTAAACACCGGGGAGCTGTTTTTT	CASRAVNTGELFF
TRBJ2-2	15	TRBV12-3/TRBV12-4	TRBD1	few	TGTGCCAGCATTATAGGACAGGGGAACACCGGGGAGCTGTTTTTT	CASIIGQGNTGELFF
TRBJ2-7	15	TRBV18	TRBD1	few	TGTGCCAGCTCACCACCGGGGACAGGGCGGTACGAGCAGTACTTC	CASSPPGTGRYEQYF
TRBJ2-7	13	TRBV24-1	.	few	TGTGCCACCAGTGATGAAGGGGAGAACGAGCAGTACTTC	CATSDEGENEQYF
TRBJ2-7	15	TRBV4-1	.	.	TGCGCCAGCAGCCCCAGGACGGATAGCTCCTACGAGCAGTACTTC	CASSPRTDSSYEQYF
TRBJ1-1	15	TRBV7-9	.	many	TGTGCCAGCAGCCCCACGGACCAACTGAACACTGAAGCTTTCTTT	CASSPTDQLNTEAFF
TRBJ1-2	12	TRBV27	.	.	TGTGCCAGCCGATCAGGGGAAAATGGCTACACCTTC	CASRSGENGYTF
TRBJ1-5	15	TRBV19	TRBD1	.	TGTGCCAGTAACGTGGACAGGGCCTTCAATCAGCCCCAGCATTTT	CASNVDRAFNQPQHF
TRBJ2-7	15	TRBV20-1	TRBD2	few	TGCAGTGCTAGCGGCGTTGGACTAGCGGACTACGAGCAGTACTTC	CSASGVGLADYEQYF